Listed here are 28 T cell receptor beta chains from one sample, sequenced in a study of glioma-infiltrating T cells after dendritic cell vaccination. The repertoire was sequenced with immunoSEQ multiplex PCR; TCRdb's copy has only in-frame clones and lacks some. The sample shows about 30,000 clones, more than 85% of them seen only once. The sequencing used blood, collected before dendritic cell vaccination. These receptors all stem from a human donor with glioblastoma.

The CDR3 spells CASSLVVFSRNPEAFF. The CDR3 nucleotides read TGTGCCAGCAGCTTAGTTGTTTTTTCTAGAAACCCTGAAGCTTTCTTT. The chain combines TRBV11-2 with TRBJ1-1, with D hard to call. CDR3 size: 16 residues. The V end was cut by 1 base, the J end by 6 bases, with 18 bases between. Per the germline V gene, CDR1 is SGHAT and CDR2 is FQNNGV.

Only a few counts were recorded for this clone. The J gene is TRBJ2-5, the V gene TRBV7-8; 8 nucleotides line up with TRBD1. CDR3 size: 15 residues. Germline values: CDR1 SGHVS, CDR2 FQNEAQ. V was clipped by 7 bases and J by 5 bases; unmatched bases: 12. CDR3 sequence (DNA): TGTGCCAGCAATCCCCCAGGGGGCGAAGGCGAGACCCAGTACTTC. Translation: CASNPPGGEGETQYF.

The gene calls are TRBV5-1 and TRBJ1-2, with 9 positions matching TRBD1. CDR1 is SGHRS and CDR2 is YFSETQ in the germline V gene. J was trimmed by 8 bases and V by 5 bases; bases with no gene match: 7. There are 13 residues in the CDR3. In DNA form, the CDR3 reads TGCGCCAGCAGGCCGGGACAGGGCGACGGCTACACCTTC. Translating it yields CASRPGQGDGYTF.

With regard to this clone: The junction and the germline gene differ at one end; a read error may be behind it. This specimen includes other DNA sequences encoding the same CDR3. The rearrangement joins TRBV27 to TRBJ2-1; 7 bases match TRBD2. Germline V gene sequence: CDR1 MNHEY, CDR2 SMNVEV (reference sequence). The CDR3 runs to 15 residues. The CDR3 DNA is TGTGCCAGCAGTACGGGACTACCGTCCTACAATGAACAGTTCTTC. It is translated as CASSTGLPSYNEQFF.

This clone was seen a few times. V usage is TRBV10-1 and J usage is TRBJ2-5; 12 nucleotides agree with TRBD2. This CDR3 is 16 amino acids long. J lost 4 bases, V lost 9 bases, and 12 bases had no gene match. Germline CDR1 is WNHNN and CDR2 is SYGVQD (reference sequence). The CDR3 loop reads CARRGLAGGILETQYF. The CDR3, as DNA: TGCGCCAGAAGAGGGCTAGCGGGGGGGATCTTAGAGACCCAGTACTTC.

As DNA, the CDR3 is TGTGCCAGCAGCTCGACCCTTGACTCCTATGGCTACACCTTC. As protein: CASSSTLDSYGYTF. The V gene is TRBV7-6, the J gene TRBJ1-2, with D hard to call. V lost 4 bases and J lost 4, with 13 bases in between. CDR3 length equals 14 residues. Germline CDR1 is SGHVS and CDR2 is FNYEAQ.

This sequence joins TRBV28 and TRBJ1-4, with D possibly being TRBD1 (5 bases). In germline, CDR1 is MDHEN, CDR2 SYDVKM. The V gene lost 6 bases and the J gene lost 9 bases, with 11 bases spanning the gap. The CDR3 covers 12 residues. The CDR3 sequence is CASRAGMKKLFF. In nucleotides, the CDR3 is TGTGCCAGCAGGGCAGGGATGAAAAAACTGTTTTTT.

Notes on this clone: Its ends do not fully match the called genes, so a read error is possible. The same CDR3 arises from other DNA sequences in this sample as well. The chain recombines TRBV2 with TRBJ2-5; 7 nucleotides align to TRBD1. In germline, CDR1 is SNHLY, CDR2 FYNNEI. This CDR3 has 15 residues. Here the CDR3 DNA reads TGTGCCAGTAGTGCCTGGGACAGTTCGGGAGAGACCCAGTACTTC. Translated, it gives CASSAWDSSGETQYF. Complete variable domain (other parts from reference TRBV2 and TRBJ2-5): EPEVTQTPSHQVTQMGQEVILRCVPISNHLYFYWYRQILGQKVEFLVSFYNNEISEKSEIFDDQFSVERPDGSNFTLKIRSTKLEDSAMYFCASSAWDSSGETQYFGPGTRLLVL.

DNA for the CDR3: TGTGCCAGCAGTTACACAGGGGGTTCGGGTGGCTACACCTTC. Translating it yields CASSYTGGSGGYTF. The rearrangement links TRBV6-5 to TRBJ1-2; 8 bases are shared with TRBD1. Per the germline V gene, CDR1 is MNHEY and CDR2 is SVGAGI. The CDR3 contains 14 residues. V lost 2 bases, J lost 7 bases, and 6 bases stayed unmatched.

This chain connects TRBV4-1 to TRBJ2-7, with 10 bases aligning to TRBD2. Germline values: CDR1 MGHRA, CDR2 YSYEKL. This CDR3 region has 16 residues. The V segment lost 0 bases and the J segment 3 bases; nucleotides outside the gene matches: 5. The CDR3 loop reads CASSQEAGGKDYEQYF. CDR3 nucleotide sequence: TGCGCCAGCAGCCAAGAAGCGGGGGGGAAGGACTACGAGCAGTACTTC.

In this sample, this clone turned up once. The V gene is TRBV7-6, the J gene TRBJ1-3; D is perhaps TRBD1 (6 bases). The germline V gene encodes CDR1 SGHVS and CDR2 FNYEAQ. V gave up 5 bases and J gave up 5 bases, with 16 bases separating them. The CDR3 is made up of 15 amino acids. CDR3 sequence reads: CASSPRQDLRNTIYF. The DNA of the CDR3 is TGTGCCAGCAGCCCGAGACAGGATCTGAGAAACACCATATATTTT.

This chain connects TRBV29-1 to TRBJ2-3; TRBD1 is a possible D gene (7 bases). Trimming stripped 5 bases from V and 0 bases from J, with 15 bases between. The CDR3 extends over 15 amino acids. Looked up from germline, CDR1 is SQVTM and CDR2 is ANQGSEA. The CDR3 loop is CSVRYRGLSTDTQYF. CDR3 nucleotides: TGCAGCGTTCGGTACAGGGGACTTAGCACAGATACGCAGTATTTT.

The chain employs TRBV19 and TRBJ2-5; the match to TRBD1 covers 12 bases. The length of the CDR3 is 17 residues. Looked up from germline, CDR1 is LNHDA and CDR2 is SQIVND (reference sequence). V lost 2 bases and J lost 5; bases outside the gene matches: 9. This chain's CDR3 is CASSILGTGTGGETQYF. In nucleotides, the CDR3 is TGTGCCAGTAGTATACTGGGGACCGGGACAGGGGGCGAGACCCAGTACTTC.

This rearrangement joins TRBV19 to TRBJ2-7, with TRBD1 matching over 10 bases. Looked up from germline, CDR1 is LNHDA and CDR2 is SQIVND (reference sequence). The CDR3 has 13 amino acids. V lost 7 bases, J lost 5 bases, and 5 bases stayed unmatched. CDR3 residues: CASKRQGANEQYF. In nucleotides, the CDR3 is TGTGCCAGTAAAAGACAGGGGGCAAACGAGCAGTACTTC.

This clone showed up just once. The chain recombines TRBV6-6 with TRBJ2-7; 10 bases map to TRBD2. The CDR3 sequence is 14 residues long. In germline, CDR1 is MNHNY, CDR2 SVGAGI (reference sequence). The V gene end was trimmed by 2 bases and the J gene end by 7 bases; junction bases not matched to a gene: 5. The CDR3 sequence: CASSYNLAGEEQYF. CDR3 nucleotides: TGTGCCAGCAGTTACAATCTAGCGGGGGAAGAGCAGTACTTC.

This CDR3 reads CASSFGTSGAETQYF. The CDR3 DNA reads TGCGCCAGCAGCTTCGGGACTAGCGGGGCGGAGACCCAGTACTTC. The chain links TRBV5-1 to TRBJ2-5, with TRBD2 matching over 13 bases. J gave up 5 bases and V 2 bases, and 3 bases lay outside the gene matches. CDR1 and CDR2 (germline): SGHRS, YFSETQ. The CDR3 contains 15 residues.

The V call is TRBV13, the J call TRBJ1-6; 10 bases fit TRBD1. The V gene end was trimmed by 5 bases and the J gene end by 6 bases; junction bases not matched to a gene: 4. CDR1 PRHDT and CDR2 FYEKMQ come from the germline V gene (reference sequence). The CDR3 totals 15 residues. The CDR3 here is CASSRDRGSNSPLHF. For the CDR3, the DNA is TGTGCCAGCAGCCGGGACAGGGGCTCTAATTCACCCCTCCACTTT.

This clone was seen a few times. The chain links TRBV29-1 to TRBJ2-3; 7 positions agree with TRBD2. V lost 0 bases to trimming and J lost 2 bases; unmatched junction nucleotides: 5. This CDR3 region has 15 residues. Germline V gene sequence: CDR1 SQVTM, CDR2 ANQGSEA. CDR3 DNA sequence: TGCAGCGTTGAAGATTCGGGACTACCCACAGATACGCAGTATTTT. Translated, it gives CSVEDSGLPTDTQYF.

This chain joins TRBV27 and TRBJ2-2; a weak D match, TRBD1 (5 bases). CDR1 and CDR2 (germline): MNHEY, SMNVEV (reference sequence). This CDR3 is built from 13 residues. V lost 9 bases to trimming and J lost 5 bases, with 13 bases between them. The CDR3 here is CASNQGPTGELFF. DNA for the CDR3: TGTGCCAGTAACCAGGGTCCGACCGGGGAGCTGTTTTTT.

J is TRBJ1-4 and V is TRBV2; D ambiguous. The CDR3 sequence is 15 residues long. Trimming cost V 7 bases and J 5 bases, with 17 bases left between them. Looked up from germline, CDR1 is SNHLY and CDR2 is FYNNEI. CDR3 nucleotide sequence: TGTGCCAGCAAAGAGGCGTTCACTACAAATGAAAAACTGTTTTTT. Translating it yields CASKEAFTTNEKLFF.

This chain connects TRBV5-8 to TRBJ1-5; TRBD1 aligns across 7 bases. Germline values: CDR1 SGHTS, CDR2 YDEGEE. The CDR3 consists of 16 residues. Losses at the gene ends were 4 bases for V and 0 bases for J; bases not matched to a gene: 7. The CDR3 loop is CASSTGTDYSNQPQHF. The CDR3 DNA follows: TGTGCCAGCAGCACAGGGACAGATTATAGCAATCAGCCCCAGCATTTT.

This chain links TRBV5-5 with TRBJ1-2; no clear D gene. The CDR3 totals 13 residues. CDR1 and CDR2 from the germline V gene are SGHKS and YYEKEE (reference sequence). The V and J ends lost 2 bases and 2 bases respectively, with 7 bases between them. The CDR3 coding sequence is TGTGCCAGCAGCTTAGCCGGGAACTATGGCTACACCTTC. Amino acid sequence: CASSLAGNYGYTF.

The V call is TRBV11-1, the J call TRBJ2-7, with a tentative D call TRBD1 (6 bases). Trimming left V 5 bases short and J 3 bases short, with 14 bases between. The germline gives CDR1 SGHAT, CDR2 FQDESV (reference sequence). This CDR3 is 14 amino acids long. This chain's CDR3 is CASSTQGLDYEQYF. As DNA, the CDR3 is TGTGCCAGCAGCACACAGGGTTTGGACTACGAGCAGTACTTC.

The chain links TRBV7-8 to TRBJ2-7, with 10 bases fitting TRBD2. The V segment lost 5 bases and the J segment 3 bases; nucleotides outside the gene matches: 7. Germline lookup yields CDR1 SGHVS and CDR2 FQNEAQ. CDR3 size: 15 residues. Here the CDR3 reads CASSLRVAGGYEQYF. The CDR3 coding sequence is TGTGCCAGCAGCCTCCGGGTAGCGGGGGGCTACGAGCAGTACTTC.

This clone was detected once. The chain couples TRBV10-3 to TRBJ2-2; no clear D. Germline V gene data show CDR1 as ENHRY and CDR2 as SYGVKD. CDR3 length: 13 residues. Trimming left V 2 bases short and J 4 bases short, with 5 bases between. CDR3 protein: CAISERATGELFF. In DNA form, the CDR3 reads TGTGCCATCAGTGAGAGAGCCACCGGGGAGCTGTTTTTT.

This clone appeared once. V is TRBV2 and J is TRBJ1-5, with no clear D. Trimming shortened V by 5 bases and J by 6 bases, and 14 bases separated the two germline ends. The germline gives CDR1 SNHLY, CDR2 FYNNEI. This CDR3 comprises 14 residues. The CDR3 protein is CASSTSWGGQPQHF. The CDR3 bases are TGTGCCAGCAGTACCTCGTGGGGAGGTCAGCCCCAGCATTTT.

The rearrangement uses TRBV5-1 and TRBJ2-2, with D possibly TRBD2 on 6 matching bases. This CDR3 comprises 13 residues. Trimming pared 2 bases from V and 6 bases from J, leaving 8 bases between. Germline V CDR1 and CDR2: SGHRS, YFSETQ. CDR3 DNA sequence: TGCGCCAGCAGCTTTCGGGAGTCCGGGGAGCTGTTTTTT. Amino acids: CASSFRESGELFF.

This clone was seen a few times. The junction does not match germline at one end; this may be a read error. CDR3 residues: CASSLEAGLTTF. CDR3 coding DNA: TGTGCCAGCAGCTTGGAGGCAGGGCTGACCACCTTC. The rearrangement uses TRBV5-5 and TRBJ2-7, with a weak D call TRBD1 (5 bases). Germline CDR1 SGHKS, CDR2 YYEKEE (reference sequence). The CDR3 totals 12 residues. The full variable domain, rest sourced from reference TRBV5-5 and TRBJ2-7, is DAGVTQSPTHLIKTRGQQVTLRCSPISGHKSVSWYQQVLGQGPQFIFQYYEKEERGRGNFPDRFSARQFPNYSSELNVNALLLGDSALYLCASSLEAGLTTFGPGTRLTVT.